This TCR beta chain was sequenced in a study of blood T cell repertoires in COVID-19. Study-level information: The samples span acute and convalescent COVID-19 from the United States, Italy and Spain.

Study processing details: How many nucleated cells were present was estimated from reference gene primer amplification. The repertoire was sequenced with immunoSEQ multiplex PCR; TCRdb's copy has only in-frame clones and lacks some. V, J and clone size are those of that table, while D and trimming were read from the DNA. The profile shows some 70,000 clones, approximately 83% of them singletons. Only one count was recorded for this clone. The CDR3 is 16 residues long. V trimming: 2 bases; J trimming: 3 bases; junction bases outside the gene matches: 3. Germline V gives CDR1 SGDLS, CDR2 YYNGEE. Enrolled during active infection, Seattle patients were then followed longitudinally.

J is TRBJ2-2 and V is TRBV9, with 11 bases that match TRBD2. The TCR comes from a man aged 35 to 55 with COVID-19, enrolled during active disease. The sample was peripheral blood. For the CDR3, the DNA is TGTGCCAGCAGCGTTAGCGGGGGGGCGCACACCGGGGAGCTGTTTTTT. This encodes CASSVSGGAHTGELFF.